The 13 T cell receptor beta chains given below trace back to one sample, sequenced in a study of siplizumab effects on memory and regulatory T cells. The authors kept the mixed lymphocyte reaction cells in coculture at 37°C for 6 days. Clones were sequenced by immunoSEQ multiplex PCR, and TCRdb holds only the in-frame ones, with some missing. The table shows 20,000 or so clones, with around 40% occurring only once. What these receptors recognize is not known. Sequencing input: CFSE-low (dividing) CD4+ T cells sorted from an allogeneic mixed lymphocyte reaction. These receptors all come from a human donor in good health; the cells came from an allogeneic mixed lymphocyte reaction. Some clones in this sample may be carry-over from other donors' samples.

The chain recombines TRBV6-6 with TRBJ1-2, with 9 bases identical to TRBD1. Germline V gives CDR1 MNHNY, CDR2 SVGAGI (reference sequence). Unmatched junction bases numbered 9, after V lost 7 bases and J lost 3 bases. The CDR3 has 15 residues. CDR3 sequence: CASIPRDREYYGYTF. In DNA, the CDR3 is TGTGCCAGCATTCCCCGGGACAGGGAATACTATGGCTACACCTTC.

The chain carries TRBV6-6 and TRBJ1-2; D ambiguous. Germline V gene data show CDR1 as MNHNY and CDR2 as SVGAGI (reference sequence). The CDR3 totals 12 residues. V shed 0 bases and J shed 4 bases, with 3 bases lying between them. DNA of the CDR3: TGTGCCAGCAGTTACTCGGGCTATGGCTACACCTTC. This gives the protein CASSYSGYGYTF.

The chain carries TRBV6-1 and TRBJ2-1; the D is unclear. Per the germline V gene, CDR1 is MNHNS and CDR2 is SASEGT. The CDR3 length is 12 residues. Trimming cost V 4 bases and J 5 bases, with 6 bases left between them. In nucleotides, the CDR3 is TGTGCCAGCAGTGCCTGGAACAATGAGCAGTTCTTC. This sequence encodes CASSAWNNEQFF.

The chain carries TRBV7-9 and TRBJ1-2, with D possibly being TRBD1 (6 bases). Germline assignment: CDR1 SEHNR and CDR2 FQNEAQ (reference sequence). The CDR3 has 15 amino acids. Trimming took 8 bases from V and 0 from J, leaving 16 bases between them. This CDR3 reads CASLRGLPTNYGYTF. In DNA form, the CDR3 reads TGTGCCAGCCTCAGGGGTCTACCGACTAACTATGGCTACACCTTC.

This rearrangement joins TRBV13 to TRBJ2-7; possibly TRBD2 for D (6 bases). This CDR3 spans 15 amino acids. Germline V gene data show CDR1 as PRHDT and CDR2 as FYEKMQ (reference sequence). The V gene lost 3 bases and the J gene lost 4 bases, with 16 bases spanning the gap. CDR3 protein: CASSFKTSFPYEQYF. As DNA, the CDR3 is TGTGCCAGCAGCTTCAAGACTAGTTTCCCGTACGAGCAGTACTTC.

The genes are TRBV11-3 and TRBJ1-1, with D unresolved. Germline V CDR1 and CDR2: SGHNT, YENEEA. This CDR3 comprises 14 residues. Trimming took off 1 base at V and 1 base at J, with 7 bases between the two ends. The CDR3 loop reads CASSLGTENTEAFF. CDR3 sequence (DNA): TGTGCCAGCAGCTTAGGGACCGAGAACACTGAAGCTTTCTTT.

There are a few counts of this clone. V is TRBV6-6 and J is TRBJ1-1, with D hard to call. The germline V gene encodes CDR1 MNHNY and CDR2 SVGAGI (reference sequence). V was cut by 5 bases and J by 1 base, with 11 bases left in between. The CDR3 contains 14 residues. The CDR3 sequence: CASSPDGWNTEAFF. The CDR3 DNA sequence: TGTGCCAGCAGTCCGGACGGATGGAACACTGAAGCTTTCTTT.

This clone is a singleton in its sample. The chain uses TRBV7-2 and TRBJ2-2, with TRBD2 matching 9 bases. CDR3 length: 15 residues. Trimming took 3 bases from V and 6 from J; bases not matched to a gene: 5. Germline V gene data show CDR1 as SGHTA and CDR2 as FQGNSA. The CDR3 bases are TGTGCCAGCAGCTTTTTCCTAGCGGGGTCCGGGGAGCTGTTTTTT. This gives the protein CASSFFLAGSGELFF. The full variable domain, its missing parts supplied by reference TRBV7-2 and TRBJ2-2, is GAGVSQSPSNKVTEKGKDVELRCDPISGHTALYWYRQSLGQGLEFLIYFQGNSAPDKSGLPSDRFSAERTGGSVSTLTIQRTQQEDSAVYLCASSFFLAGSGELFFGEGSRLTVL.

V is TRBV7-8 and J is TRBJ1-2; no reliable D call. The CDR3 sequence is 14 residues long. The V end was cut by 2 bases, the J end by 3 bases, with 10 bases between. CDR1 and CDR2 (germline): SGHVS, FQNEAQ. This CDR3 reads CASSLWDEDYGYTF. CDR3 coding DNA: TGTGCCAGCAGCTTATGGGATGAGGACTATGGCTACACCTTC. Full variable domain (outside the CDR3, taken from reference TRBV7-8 and TRBJ1-2): GAGVSQSPRYKVAKRGQDVALRCDPISGHVSLFWYQQALGQGPEFLTYFQNEAQLDKSGLPSDRFFAERPEGSVSTLKIQRTQQEDSAVYLCASSLWDEDYGYTFGSGTRLTVV.

V is TRBV16 and J is TRBJ2-2, with D perhaps TRBD2 (6 bases). The CDR3 length is 16 residues. V was cut by 0 bases and J by 2 bases, with 10 bases left in between. Germline CDR1 is KGHSY and CDR2 is FQNENV. This chain's CDR3 is CASSQSGGTNTGELFF. Here the CDR3 DNA reads TGTGCCAGCAGCCAATCGGGGGGAACCAACACCGGGGAGCTGTTTTTT.

Concerning this clone: Its ends do not fully match the called genes, so a read error is possible. The chain uses TRBV6-5 and TRBJ1-2; no firm D call. Germline CDR1 and CDR2: MNHEY and SVGAGI. The CDR3 length is 14 residues. The chain's CDR3 is CAISESEGGHGYTF. CDR3 nucleotides: TGTGCCATCAGTGAGTCGGAAGGTGGTCATGGCTACACCTTC.

V usage is TRBV10-3 and J usage is TRBJ2-2; the D is unclear. Germline V lookup: CDR1 ENHRY, CDR2 SYGVKD. The CDR3 contains 14 residues. Trimming pared 2 bases from V and 2 bases from J, leaving 6 bases between. The CDR3 nucleotides read TGTGCCATCAGTGAGGGGGAAAACACCGGGGAGCTGTTTTTT. Its translation: CAISEGENTGELFF.

The gene calls are TRBV19 and TRBJ2-5; D might be TRBD2 (6 bases). The end of the DNA aligns better with TRBJ2-7, so the J call may be wrong. The CDR3 contains 15 residues. Germline loops: CDR1 LNHDA, CDR2 SQIVND (reference sequence). The CDR3 DNA follows: TGTGCCAGTAGTATCATCGCGGCGGGACGGCCCGAGCAGTACTTC. This sequence encodes CASSIIAAGRPEQYF.